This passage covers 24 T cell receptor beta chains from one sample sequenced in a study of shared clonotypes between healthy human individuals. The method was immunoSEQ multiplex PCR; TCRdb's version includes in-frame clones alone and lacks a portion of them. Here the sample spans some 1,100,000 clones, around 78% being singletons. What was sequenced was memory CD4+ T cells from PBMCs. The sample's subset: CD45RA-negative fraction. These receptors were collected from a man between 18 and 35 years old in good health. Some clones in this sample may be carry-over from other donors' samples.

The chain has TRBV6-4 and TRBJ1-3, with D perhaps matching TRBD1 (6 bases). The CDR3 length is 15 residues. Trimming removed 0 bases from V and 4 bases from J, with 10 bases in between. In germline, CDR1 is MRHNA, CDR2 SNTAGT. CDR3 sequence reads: CASSDSKDRGNTIYF. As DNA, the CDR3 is TGTGCCAGCAGTGACTCTAAGGACAGAGGAAACACCATATATTTT.

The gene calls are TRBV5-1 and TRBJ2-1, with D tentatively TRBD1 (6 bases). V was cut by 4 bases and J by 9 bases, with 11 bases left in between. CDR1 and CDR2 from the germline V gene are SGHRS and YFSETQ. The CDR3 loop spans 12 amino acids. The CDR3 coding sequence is TGCGCCAGCAGCGGCCGGACAGCTGAGCAGTTCTTC. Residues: CASSGRTAEQFF.

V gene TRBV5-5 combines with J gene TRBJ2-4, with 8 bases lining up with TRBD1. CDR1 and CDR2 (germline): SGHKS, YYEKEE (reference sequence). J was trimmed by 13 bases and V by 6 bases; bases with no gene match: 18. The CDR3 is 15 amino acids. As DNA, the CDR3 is TGTGCCAGCATTAAACCAGGGACAGGCCGGAGCGTGCAGTACTTC. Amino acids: CASIKPGTGRSVQYF.

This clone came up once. The CDR3 loop reads CASSLRGREDSYEQYF. The CDR3 DNA sequence: TGTGCCAGCAGTTTAAGGGGGCGGGAGGACAGCTACGAGCAGTACTTC. The V call is TRBV28, the J call TRBJ2-7; TRBD2 is a possible D gene (8 bases). The CDR3 length is 16 residues. Trimming shortened V by 2 bases and J by 3 bases, and 17 bases separated the two germline ends. Germline CDR1 and CDR2: MDHEN and SYDVKM.

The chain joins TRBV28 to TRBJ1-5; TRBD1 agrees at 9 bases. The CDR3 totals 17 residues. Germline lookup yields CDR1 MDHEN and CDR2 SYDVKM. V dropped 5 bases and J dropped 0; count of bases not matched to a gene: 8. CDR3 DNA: TGTGCCAGCAGTGGGACAGGGAAACATAATAGCAATCAGCCCCAGCATTTT. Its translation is CASSGTGKHNSNQPQHF.

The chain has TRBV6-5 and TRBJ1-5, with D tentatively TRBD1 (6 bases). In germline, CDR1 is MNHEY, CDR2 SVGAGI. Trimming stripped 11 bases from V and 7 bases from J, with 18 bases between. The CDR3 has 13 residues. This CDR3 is CAGQRDGRQPQHF. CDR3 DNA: TGTGCCGGACAGAGGGATGGGCGGCAGCCCCAGCATTTT.

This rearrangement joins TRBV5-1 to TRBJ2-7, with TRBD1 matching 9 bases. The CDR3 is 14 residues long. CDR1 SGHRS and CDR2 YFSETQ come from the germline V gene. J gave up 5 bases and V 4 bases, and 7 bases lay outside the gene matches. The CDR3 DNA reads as TGCGCCAGCAGCCCGGGACAGGGTTCCGACGAGCAGTACTTC. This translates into CASSPGQGSDEQYF.

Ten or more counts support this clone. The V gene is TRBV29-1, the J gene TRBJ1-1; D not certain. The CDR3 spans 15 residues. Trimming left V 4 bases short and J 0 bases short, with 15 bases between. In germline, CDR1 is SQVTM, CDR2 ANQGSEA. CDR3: CSVAGGWAMNTEAFF. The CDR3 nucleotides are TGCAGCGTTGCCGGTGGGTGGGCAATGAACACTGAAGCTTTCTTT.

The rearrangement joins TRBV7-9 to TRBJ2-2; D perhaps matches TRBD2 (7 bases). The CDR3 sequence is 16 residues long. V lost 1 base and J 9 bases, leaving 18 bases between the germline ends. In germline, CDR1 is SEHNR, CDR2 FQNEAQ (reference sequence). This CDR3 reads CASSLGAGAGPRELFF. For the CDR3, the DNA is TGTGCCAGCAGCTTAGGGGCGGGGGCCGGGCCCCGGGAGCTGTTTTTT.

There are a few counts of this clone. Here the CDR3 DNA reads TGCGCCAGCAGCTGGGGTCTACAGGCCCTTCCCGTCCTGACTTTC. Translation gives CASSWGLQALPVLTF. The chain links TRBV5-1 to TRBJ2-6; possibly TRBD1 for D (5 bases). This CDR3 contains 15 residues. Germline CDR1 reads SGHRS; CDR2 reads YFSETQ. Trimming took 3 bases from V and 12 from J, leaving 19 bases between them.

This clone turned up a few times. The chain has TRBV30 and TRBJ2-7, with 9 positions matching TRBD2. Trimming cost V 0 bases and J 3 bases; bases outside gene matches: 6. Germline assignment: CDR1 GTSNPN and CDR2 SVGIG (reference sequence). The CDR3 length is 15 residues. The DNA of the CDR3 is TGTGCCTGGAGTGTACGGCGGGAGGGCTTCTACGAGCAGTACTTC. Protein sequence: CAWSVRREGFYEQYF.

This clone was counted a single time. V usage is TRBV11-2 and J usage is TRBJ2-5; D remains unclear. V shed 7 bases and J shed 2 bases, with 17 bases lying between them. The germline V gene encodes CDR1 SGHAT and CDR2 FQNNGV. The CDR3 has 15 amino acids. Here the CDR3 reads CASTLNSVRQETQYF. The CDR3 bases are TGTGCCAGCACCCTTAATTCGGTTAGGCAAGAGACCCAGTACTTC.

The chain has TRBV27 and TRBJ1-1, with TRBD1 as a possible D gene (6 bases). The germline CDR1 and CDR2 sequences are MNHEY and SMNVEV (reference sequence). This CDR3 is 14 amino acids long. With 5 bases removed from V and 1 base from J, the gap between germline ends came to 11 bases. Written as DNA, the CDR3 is TGTGCCAGCAGTCCAGGGGCACCGAACACTGAAGCTTTCTTT. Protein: CASSPGAPNTEAFF.

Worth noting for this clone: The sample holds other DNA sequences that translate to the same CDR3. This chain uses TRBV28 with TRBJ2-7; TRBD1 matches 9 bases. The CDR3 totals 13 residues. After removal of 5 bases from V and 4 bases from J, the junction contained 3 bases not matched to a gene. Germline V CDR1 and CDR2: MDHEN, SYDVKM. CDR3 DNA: TGTGCCAGCAGTCCGGGACAGGGTTACGAGCAGTACTTC. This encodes CASSPGQGYEQYF.

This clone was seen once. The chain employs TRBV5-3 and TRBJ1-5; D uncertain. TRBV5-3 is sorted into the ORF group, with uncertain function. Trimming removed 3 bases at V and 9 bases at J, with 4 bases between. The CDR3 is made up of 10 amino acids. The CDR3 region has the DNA TGTGCCAGAAGCTCCCTGCCCCAGCATTTT. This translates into CARSSLPQHF.

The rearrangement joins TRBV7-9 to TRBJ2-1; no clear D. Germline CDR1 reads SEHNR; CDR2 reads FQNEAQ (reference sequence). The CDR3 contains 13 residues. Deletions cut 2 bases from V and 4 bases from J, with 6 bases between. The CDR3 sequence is CASSLQSYNEQFF. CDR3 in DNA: TGTGCCAGCAGCTTACAAAGTTACAATGAGCAGTTCTTC.

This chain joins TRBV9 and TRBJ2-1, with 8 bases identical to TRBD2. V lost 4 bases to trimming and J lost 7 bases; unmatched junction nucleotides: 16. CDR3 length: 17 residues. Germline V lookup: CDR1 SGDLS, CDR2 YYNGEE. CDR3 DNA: TGTGCCAGCAGCCTGACTGGTCGGACTAGCAGCCTTAATGAGCAGTTCTTC. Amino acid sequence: CASSLTGRTSSLNEQFF.

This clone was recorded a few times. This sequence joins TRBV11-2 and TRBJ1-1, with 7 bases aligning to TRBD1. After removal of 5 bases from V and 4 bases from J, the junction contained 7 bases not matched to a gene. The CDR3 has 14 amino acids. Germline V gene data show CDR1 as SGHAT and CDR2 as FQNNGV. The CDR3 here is CASSRTGSLTEAFF. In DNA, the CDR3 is TGTGCCAGCAGCCGGACAGGAAGCCTCACTGAAGCTTTCTTT.

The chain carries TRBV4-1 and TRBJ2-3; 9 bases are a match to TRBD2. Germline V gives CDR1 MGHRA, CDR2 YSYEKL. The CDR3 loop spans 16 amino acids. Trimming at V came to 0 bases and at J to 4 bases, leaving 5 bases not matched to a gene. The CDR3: CASSQEGSGGADTQYF. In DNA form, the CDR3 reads TGCGCCAGCAGCCAAGAAGGTAGCGGGGGTGCAGATACGCAGTATTTT.

CDR3 nucleotide sequence: TGTGCCAGTACCCGACAAGGGACTAGCGGGCCTTACAATGAGCAGTTCTTC. Translating gives CASTRQGTSGPYNEQFF. The genes are TRBV19 and TRBJ2-1; 12 positions match TRBD2. The CDR3 covers 17 residues. Looked up from germline, CDR1 is LNHDA and CDR2 is SQIVND (reference sequence). V lost 7 bases and J lost 4; bases outside the gene matches: 11.

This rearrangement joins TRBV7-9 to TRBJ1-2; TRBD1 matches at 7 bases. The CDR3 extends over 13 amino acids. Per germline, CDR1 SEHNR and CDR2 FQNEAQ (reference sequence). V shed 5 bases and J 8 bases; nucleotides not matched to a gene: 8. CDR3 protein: CASSRDSQGGYTF. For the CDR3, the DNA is TGTGCCAGCAGCCGGGACAGCCAGGGGGGCTACACCTTC.

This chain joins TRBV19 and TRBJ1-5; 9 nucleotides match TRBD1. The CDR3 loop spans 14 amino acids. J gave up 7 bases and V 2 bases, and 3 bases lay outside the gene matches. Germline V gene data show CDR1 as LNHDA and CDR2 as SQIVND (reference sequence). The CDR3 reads CASSIRDREQPQHF. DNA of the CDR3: TGTGCCAGTAGTATAAGGGACAGGGAACAGCCCCAGCATTTT.

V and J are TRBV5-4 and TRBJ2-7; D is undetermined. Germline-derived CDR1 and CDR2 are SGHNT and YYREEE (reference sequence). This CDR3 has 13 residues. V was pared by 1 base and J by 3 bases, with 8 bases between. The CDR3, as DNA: TGTGCCAGCAGCTTGATTACAAGCTACGAGCAGTACTTC. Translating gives CASSLITSYEQYF.

DNA of the CDR3: TGCGCCAGCAGCTTCGGACTAGCGGAAGAAGAGACCCAGTACTTC. It translates to CASSFGLAEEETQYF. The chain couples TRBV5-1 to TRBJ2-5; 10 bases match TRBD2. Germline V gene sequence: CDR1 SGHRS, CDR2 YFSETQ. The CDR3 covers 15 residues. V shed 2 bases, J shed 3 bases, and the junction held 4 bases outside the gene matches.